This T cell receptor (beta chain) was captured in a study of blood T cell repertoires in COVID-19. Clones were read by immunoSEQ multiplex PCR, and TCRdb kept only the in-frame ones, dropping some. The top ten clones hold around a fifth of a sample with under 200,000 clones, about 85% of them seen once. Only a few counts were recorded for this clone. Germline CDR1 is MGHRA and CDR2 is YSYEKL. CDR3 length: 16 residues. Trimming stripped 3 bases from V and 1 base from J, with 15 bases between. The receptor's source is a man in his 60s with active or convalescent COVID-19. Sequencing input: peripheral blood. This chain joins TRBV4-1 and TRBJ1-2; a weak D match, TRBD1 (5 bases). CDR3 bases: TGCGCCAGCAGCCACACGCTAGGGGTGGGTAACTATGGCTACACCTTC. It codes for CASSHTLGVGNYGYTF.